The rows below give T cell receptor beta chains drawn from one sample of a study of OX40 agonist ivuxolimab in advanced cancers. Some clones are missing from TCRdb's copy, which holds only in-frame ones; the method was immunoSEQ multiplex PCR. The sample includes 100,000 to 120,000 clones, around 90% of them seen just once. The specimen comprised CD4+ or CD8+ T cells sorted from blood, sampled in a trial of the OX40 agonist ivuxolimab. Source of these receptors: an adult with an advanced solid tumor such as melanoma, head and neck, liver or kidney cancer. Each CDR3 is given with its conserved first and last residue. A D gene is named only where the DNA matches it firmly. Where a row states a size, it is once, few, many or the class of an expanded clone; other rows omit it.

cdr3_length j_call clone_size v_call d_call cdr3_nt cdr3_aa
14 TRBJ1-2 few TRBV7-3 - TGTGCCAGCAGCTTAAATGGCAGGGCCACCAGCTACACCTTC CASSLNGRATSYTF
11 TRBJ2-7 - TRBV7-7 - TGTGCTAGCAGCTTAGAGCTCGAGCAGTACTTC CASSLELEQYF
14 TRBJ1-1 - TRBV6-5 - TGTGCCAGCAGTCAAACAGGGTGGAACACTGAAGCTTTCTTT CASSQTGWNTEAFF
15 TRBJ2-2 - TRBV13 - TGTGCCAGCAGCGCGCGGGACAGAGATACCGGGGAGCTGTTTTTT CASSARDRDTGELFF
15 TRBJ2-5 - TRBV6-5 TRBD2 TGTGCCAGCAGACCTAGCGGGGAATACCAAGAGACCCAGTACTTC CASRPSGEYQETQYF
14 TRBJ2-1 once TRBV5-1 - TGCGCCAGCAGCCCGGTTGAGATTTACAATGAGCAGTTCTTC CASSPVEIYNEQFF
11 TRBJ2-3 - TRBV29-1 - TGCAGCGTTTCGGAGGCAGATACGCAGTATTTT CSVSEADTQYF
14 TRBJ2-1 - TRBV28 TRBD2 TGTGCCAGCAGTTTTCAGCGGGACTACAATGAGCAGTTCTTC CASSFQRDYNEQFF
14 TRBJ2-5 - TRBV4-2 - TGTGCCAGCAGCTGGCAAGGGTCACAAGAGACCCAGTACTTC CASSWQGSQETQYF
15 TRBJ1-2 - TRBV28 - TGTGCCAGCAGCGAGACCGGGACGGGATTCTATGGCTACACCTTC CASSETGTGFYGYTF
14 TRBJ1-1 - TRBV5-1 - TGCGCCAGCAGCTTGGGGGCCGAACCAAGGCAAGCTTTCTTT CASSLGAEPRQAFF
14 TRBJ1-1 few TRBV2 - TGTGCCAGCAGAAGCCGGGACTTTCGACCTGAAGCTTTCTTT CASRSRDFRPEAFF
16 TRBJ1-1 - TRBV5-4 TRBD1 TGTGCCAGCAGCTCAGGTGGGAGACAGGGGGCTTCGAGGGCTTTCTTT CASSSGGRQGASRAFF
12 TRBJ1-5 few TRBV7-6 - TGTGCCAGCAGCTTCCCTAATCAGCCCCAGCATTTT CASSFPNQPQHF
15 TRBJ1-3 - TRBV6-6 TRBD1 TGTGCCAGCAGTTTCACAGGGGACTCTGGAAACACCATATATTTT CASSFTGDSGNTIYF
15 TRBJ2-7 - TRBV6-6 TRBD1 TGTGCCAGCAGTTACTCGAGGACAGGGATCTACGAGCAGTACTTC CASSYSRTGIYEQYF
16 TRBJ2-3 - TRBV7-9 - TGTGCCAGCAGCTTACGGCGCGGACTCGGCACAGATACGCAGTATTTT CASSLRRGLGTDTQYF
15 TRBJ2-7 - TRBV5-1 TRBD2 TGCGCCAGCAGCCGCAGCGGGAGTTTATATAACGAGCAGTACTTC CASSRSGSLYNEQYF
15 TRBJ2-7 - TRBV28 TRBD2 TGTGCCAGCAGTCTAGGGACTAGAAGGGGCTACGAGCAGTACTTC CASSLGTRRGYEQYF
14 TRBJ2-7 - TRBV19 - TGTGCCAGTAGTCCGGGCGGCAGGGGCTACGAGCAGTACTTC CASSPGGRGYEQYF
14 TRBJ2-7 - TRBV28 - TGTGCCAGCAGAACAGGCCGACCTGCCTACGAGCAGTACTTC CASRTGRPAYEQYF
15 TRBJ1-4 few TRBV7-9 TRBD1 TGTGCCAGCAGCCCCGGACAGGGGGAAAACGAAAAACTGTTTTTT CASSPGQGENEKLFF
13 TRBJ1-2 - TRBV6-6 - TGTGCCAGCAGCTCGGGACAAACCTATGGCTACACCTTC CASSSGQTYGYTF
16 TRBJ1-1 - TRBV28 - TGTGCCAGTCCCAAGGAGGGGACGGGAATGAACACTGAAGCTTTCTTT CASPKEGTGMNTEAFF
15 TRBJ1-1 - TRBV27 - TGTGCCAGCAGTTCAACAGGGACCGGGAACACTGAAGCTTTCTTT CASSSTGTGNTEAFF
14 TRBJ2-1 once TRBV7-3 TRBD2 TGTGCCAGCAGCTTAGCGCTAGCGGGGGGTGAGCAGTTCTTC CASSLALAGGEQFF
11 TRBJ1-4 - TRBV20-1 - TGCAGCCCTGGGGGGGATGAAAAACTGTTTTTT CSPGGDEKLFF
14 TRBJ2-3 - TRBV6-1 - TGTGCCAGCAGTGAACAGGGGCGGGGAGATACGCAGTATTTT CASSEQGRGDTQYF
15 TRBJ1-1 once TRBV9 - TGTGCCAGCAGCGTACCCCCCGCAGGTAACACTGAAGCTTTCTTT CASSVPPAGNTEAFF
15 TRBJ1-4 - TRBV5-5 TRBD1 TGTGCCAGCAGCCAGGACAGGGGACAGGGGGGAAAACTGTTTTTT CASSQDRGQGGKLFF
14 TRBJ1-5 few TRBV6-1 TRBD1 TGTGCCGCCCGGGACAGGGAAGTCGGTCAGCCCCAGCATTTT CAARDREVGQPQHF
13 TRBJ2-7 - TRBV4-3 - TGCGCCAGCAGCCAAGGACTGTCCTACGAGCAGTACTTC CASSQGLSYEQYF
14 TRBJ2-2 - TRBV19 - TGTGCCAGTAGTATCAACAGGGTCCCCGGGGAGCTGTTTTTT CASSINRVPGELFF
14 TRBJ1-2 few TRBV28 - TGTGCCAGCAGTTTATCGGGGGAGCCCTATGGCTACACCTTC CASSLSGEPYGYTF
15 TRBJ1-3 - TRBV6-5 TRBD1 TGTGCCAGCAGTCCCGGGGACAGCGCAAGCGGGACCATATATTTT CASSPGDSASGTIYF
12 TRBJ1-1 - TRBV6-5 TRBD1 TGTGCCAGCAGCCGCCGACAGGGTGAAGCTTTCTTT CASSRRQGEAFF
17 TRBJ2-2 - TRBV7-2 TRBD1 TGTGCCAGCAGCTTAGCCGGACAGGGGACGAACACCGGGGAGCTGTTTTTT CASSLAGQGTNTGELFF
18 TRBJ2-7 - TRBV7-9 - TGTGCCAGCAGCTTATTAGGAGGTGGGGGGCAGCTCCTCTACGAGCAGTACTTC CASSLLGGGGQLLYEQYF
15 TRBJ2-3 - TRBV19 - TGTGCCAGTACCCTAGCCGGGGGACACACAGATACGCAGTATTTT CASTLAGGHTDTQYF
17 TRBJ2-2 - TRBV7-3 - TGTGCCAGCAGCCCACCACCTTGGGACATCGGTGCGGGGGAGCTGTTTTTT CASSPPPWDIGAGELFF
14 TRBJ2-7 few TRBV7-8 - TGTGCCAGCAGCTTAGGTGGGGACCTCTACGAGCAGTACTTC CASSLGGDLYEQYF
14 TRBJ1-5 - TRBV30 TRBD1 TGTGCCTGGAGTCCGGGACAGGGGGATCAGCCCCAGCATTTT CAWSPGQGDQPQHF
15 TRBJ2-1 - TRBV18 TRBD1 TGTGCCAGCTCACCACGGGACAGGGAGAACAATGAGCAGTTCTTC CASSPRDRENNEQFF
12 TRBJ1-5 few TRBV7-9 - TGTGCCAGCAGCTTAGATAGGCAGCCCCAGCATTTT CASSLDRQPQHF
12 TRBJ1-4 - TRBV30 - TGTGCCTGGAGTGTAAAGCGGGAAAAACTGTTTTTT CAWSVKREKLFF
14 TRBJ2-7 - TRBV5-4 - TGTGCCAGCAGCCGCCGGAGTAGAGTCTACGAGCAGTACTTC CASSRRSRVYEQYF
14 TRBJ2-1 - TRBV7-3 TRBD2 TGTGCCAGCAGTCTAGCGGGCCTAGCCAATGAGCAGTTCTTC CASSLAGLANEQFF